This T cell receptor (beta chain) was identified during a study of Tregs in tolerant kidney transplant recipients. The study's findings and limits: In tolerant patients, donor-specific Tregs outgrew total Tregs, suggesting antigen-driven expansion. Changing PCR primers prevented nucleotide comparison between some patients' samples. Few patients were studied, so findings need validation in larger groups.

Germline loops: CDR1 SGHRS, CDR2 YFSETQ. The ends lost 0 bases at V and 1 base at J; junction bases unmatched: 10. The CDR3 is made up of 18 amino acids. Repertoires were generated with immunoSEQ multiplex PCR, while TCRdb's copy carries only in-frame clones and drops some. The sample records 50,000 to 55,000 clones, about 90% being singletons. The nonmyeloablative bone marrow transplants came from related graft donors, with transient mixed chimerism. CD4+CD25+CD127- Tregs, CD4+CD25- non-Tregs, CD4 and CD8 cells were sorted. Comment on this clone: Its antigen is not known.

The rearrangement joins TRBV5-1 to TRBJ2-1, with 7 bases fitting TRBD2. The source is a human patient who received a combined kidney and bone marrow transplant. The graft donor may have contributed some T cells. This sample comprised CD8+ T cells from blood (PBMCs), obtained 24 months after the transplant. CDR3 sequence (DNA): TGCGCCAGCAGCTTGGACCAAATCGGCGGGGGTTCCTACAATGAGCAGTTCTTC. The encoded protein is CASSLDQIGGGSYNEQFF. The whole variable domain, remainder taken from reference TRBV5-1 and TRBJ2-1, is KAGVTQTPRYLIKTRGQQVTLSCSPISGHRSVSWYQQTPGQGLQFLFEYFSETQRNKGNFPGRFSGRQFSNSRSEMNVSTLELGDSALYLCASSLDQIGGGSYNEQFFGPGTRLTVL.